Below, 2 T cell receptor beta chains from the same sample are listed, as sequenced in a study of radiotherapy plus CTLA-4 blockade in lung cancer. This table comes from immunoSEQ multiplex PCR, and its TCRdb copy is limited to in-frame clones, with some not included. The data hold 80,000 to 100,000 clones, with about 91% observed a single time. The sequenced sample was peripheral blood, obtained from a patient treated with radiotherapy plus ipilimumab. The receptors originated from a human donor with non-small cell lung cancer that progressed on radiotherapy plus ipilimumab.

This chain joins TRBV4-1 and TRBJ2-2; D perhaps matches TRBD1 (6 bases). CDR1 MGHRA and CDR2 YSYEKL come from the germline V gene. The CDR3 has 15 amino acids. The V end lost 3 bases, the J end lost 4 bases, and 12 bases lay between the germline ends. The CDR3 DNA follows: TGCGCCAGCAGCCATATTACAGGGATCACCGGGGAGCTGTTTTTT. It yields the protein CASSHITGITGELFF.

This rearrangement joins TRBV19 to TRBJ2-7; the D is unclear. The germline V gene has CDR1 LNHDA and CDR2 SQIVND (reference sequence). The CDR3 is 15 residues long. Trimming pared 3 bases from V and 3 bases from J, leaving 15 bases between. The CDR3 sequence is CASSILHTPNYEQYF. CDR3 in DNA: TGTGCCAGTAGTATCCTTCACACGCCAAACTACGAGCAGTACTTC.